This T cell receptor beta chain was captured by sequencing in a study of T cells in Graves' hyperthyroidism and ophthalmopathy. Study conclusions and caveats: Most expanded thyroid clonotypes above 0.001 also appeared in blood.

Per the germline V gene, CDR1 is DFQATT and CDR2 is SNEGSKA (reference sequence). The CDR3 is 13 residues long. V lost 5 bases to trimming and J lost 4 bases; unmatched junction nucleotides: 2. What was amplified from RNA transcripts were TCR beta CDR3 regions. Carried out on the TCR CDR3, a first-round RT-PCR used the HTBI primer set. TCRdb redid the calling of the multiplex PCR reads with MiXCR, one entry per CDR3 protein. Among approximately 330,000 distinct CDR3 sequences listed, about 20% were seen once. On this clonotype: The antigen remains unidentified.

The chain carries TRBV20-1 and TRBJ2-7; TRBD2 matches at 13 bases. This TCR came from a woman between 45 and 65 years old with Graves' hyperthyroidism. What was sequenced was blood. The CDR3 sequence: CSAGTSGEYEQYV. The CDR3 DNA follows: TGCAGTGCTGGGACTAGCGGGGAATACGAGCAGTACGTC.